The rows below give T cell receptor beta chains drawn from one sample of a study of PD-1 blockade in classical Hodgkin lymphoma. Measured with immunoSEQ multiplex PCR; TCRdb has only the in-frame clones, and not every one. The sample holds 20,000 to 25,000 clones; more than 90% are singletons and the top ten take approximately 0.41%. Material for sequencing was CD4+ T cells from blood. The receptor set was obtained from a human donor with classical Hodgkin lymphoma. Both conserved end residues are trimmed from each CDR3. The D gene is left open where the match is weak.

ASRSGTSGSYEQY,TRBD2,TRBV5-4
ASSLAGRGAF,-,TRBV5-1
ASNRVQQETQY,-,TRBV2
ASTQGAGTEAF,TRBD1,TRBV7-2
ASRGTPRTGELF,-,TRBV27
ASTNSPGQPQH,-,TRBV6-5
SVGNPTGSGLSTDTQY,-,TRBV29-1
ASSYKGPGNTEAF,-,TRBV6-5
ASSRRTEFDTDTQY,-,TRBV5-4
ASNTLRYEQY,-,TRBV28
ASSRSGLSTEAF,-,TRBV25-1
ASSARDRVFEQY,TRBD1,TRBV6-1
ASSRGSGEKLF,-,TRBV5-4
ASSAGTSAQDTQY,TRBD2,TRBV5-6
ASGRAVEQY,-,TRBV2
ASSPAGSTGELF,-,TRBV6-6
ASSQDSVVLRSSYEQY,-,TRBV4-1
ASSLILGGNQPQH,-,TRBV4-1
ARRGGSYEQY,-,TRBV23-1
ASSEVADTQY,-,TRBV2
AISEGRINEKLF,-,TRBV10-3
ASSLVVATNEKLF,-,TRBV5-1
ASTSGPSTGELF,-,TRBV7-2
ASSGWGKVETQY,-,TRBV2
ASSQVRPAGTDTQY,-,TRBV4-2
ASSWGELNQPQH,-,TRBV5-8
AWIPVTHGGNRYEQY,TRBD2,TRBV30